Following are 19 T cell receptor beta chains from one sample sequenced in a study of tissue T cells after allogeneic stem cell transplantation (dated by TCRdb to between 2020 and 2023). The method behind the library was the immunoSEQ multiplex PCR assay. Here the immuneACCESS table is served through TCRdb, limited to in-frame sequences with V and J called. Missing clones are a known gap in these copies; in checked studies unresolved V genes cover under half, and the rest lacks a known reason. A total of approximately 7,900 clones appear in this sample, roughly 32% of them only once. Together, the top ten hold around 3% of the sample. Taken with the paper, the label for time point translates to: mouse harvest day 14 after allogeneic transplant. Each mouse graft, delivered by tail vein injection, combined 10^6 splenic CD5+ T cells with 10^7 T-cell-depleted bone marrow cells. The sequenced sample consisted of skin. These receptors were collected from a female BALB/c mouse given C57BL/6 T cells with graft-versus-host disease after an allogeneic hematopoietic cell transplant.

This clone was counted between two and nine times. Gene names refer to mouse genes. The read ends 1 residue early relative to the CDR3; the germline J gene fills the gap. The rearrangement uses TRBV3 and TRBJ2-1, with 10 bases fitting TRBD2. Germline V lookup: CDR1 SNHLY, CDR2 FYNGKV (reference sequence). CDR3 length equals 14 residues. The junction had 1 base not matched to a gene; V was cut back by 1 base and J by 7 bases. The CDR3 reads CASSLDWGGAEQFF. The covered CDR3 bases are TGTGCCAGCAGCTTAGACTGGGGGGGGGCTGAGCAGTTC.

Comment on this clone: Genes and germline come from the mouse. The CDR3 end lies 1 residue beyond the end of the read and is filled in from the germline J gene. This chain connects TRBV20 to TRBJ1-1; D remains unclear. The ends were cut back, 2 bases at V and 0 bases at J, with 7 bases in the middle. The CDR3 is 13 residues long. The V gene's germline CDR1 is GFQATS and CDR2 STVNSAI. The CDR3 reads CGARQISNTEVFF. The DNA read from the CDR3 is TGTGGTGCTAGGCAAATTTCAAACACAGAAGTCTTC.

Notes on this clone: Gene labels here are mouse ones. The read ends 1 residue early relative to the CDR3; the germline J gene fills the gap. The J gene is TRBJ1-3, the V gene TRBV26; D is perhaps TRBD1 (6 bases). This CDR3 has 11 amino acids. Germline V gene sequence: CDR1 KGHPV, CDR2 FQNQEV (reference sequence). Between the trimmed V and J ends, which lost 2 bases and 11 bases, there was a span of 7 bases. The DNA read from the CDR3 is TGTGCCAGCAGTCTGGGGGGGCCGCTCTAT. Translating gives CASSLGGPLY. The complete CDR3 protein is CASSLGGPLYF.

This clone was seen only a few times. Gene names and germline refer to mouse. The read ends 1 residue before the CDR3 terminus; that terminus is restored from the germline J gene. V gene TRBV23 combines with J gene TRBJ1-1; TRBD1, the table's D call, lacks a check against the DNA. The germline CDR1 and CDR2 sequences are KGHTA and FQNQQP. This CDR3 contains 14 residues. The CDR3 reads CSSSHRGRSTEVFF. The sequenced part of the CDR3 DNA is TGCTCCAGCAGTCACAGGGGGAGGAGCACAGAAGTCTTC.

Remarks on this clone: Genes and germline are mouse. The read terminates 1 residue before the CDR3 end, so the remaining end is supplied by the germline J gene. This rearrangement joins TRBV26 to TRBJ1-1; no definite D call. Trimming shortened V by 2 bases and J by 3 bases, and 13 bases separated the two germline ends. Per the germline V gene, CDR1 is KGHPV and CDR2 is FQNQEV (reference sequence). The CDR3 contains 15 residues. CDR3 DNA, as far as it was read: TGTGCCAGCAGTCTGATCATGGGGAGGGACACAGAAGTCTTC. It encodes CASSLIMGRDTEVF. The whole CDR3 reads CASSLIMGRDTEVFF.

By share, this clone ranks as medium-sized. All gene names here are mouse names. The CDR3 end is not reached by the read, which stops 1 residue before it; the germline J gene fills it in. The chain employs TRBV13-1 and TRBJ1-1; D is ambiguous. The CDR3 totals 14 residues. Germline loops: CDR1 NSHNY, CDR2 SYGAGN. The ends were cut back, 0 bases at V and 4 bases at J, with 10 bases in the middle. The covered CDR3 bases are TGTGCCAGCAGTGATGAGGGATGGGGCACAGAAGTCTTC. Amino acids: CASSDEGWGTEVF. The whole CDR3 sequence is CASSDEGWGTEVFF.

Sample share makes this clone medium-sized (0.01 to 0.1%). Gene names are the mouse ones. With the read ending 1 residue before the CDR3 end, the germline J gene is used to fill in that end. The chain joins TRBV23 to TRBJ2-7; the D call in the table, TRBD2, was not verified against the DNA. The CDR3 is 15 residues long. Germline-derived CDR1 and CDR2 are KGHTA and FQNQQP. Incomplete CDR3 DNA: TGCTCCAGCAGTCCCCGACTGGTGAGCTCCTATGAACAGTAC. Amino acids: CSSSPRLVSSYEQY. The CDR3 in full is CSSSPRLVSSYEQYF.

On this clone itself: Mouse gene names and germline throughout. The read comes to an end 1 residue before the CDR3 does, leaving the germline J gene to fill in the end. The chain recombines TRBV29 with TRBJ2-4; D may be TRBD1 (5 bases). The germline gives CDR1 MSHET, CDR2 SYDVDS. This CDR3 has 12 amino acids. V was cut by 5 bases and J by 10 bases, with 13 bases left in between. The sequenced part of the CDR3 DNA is TGTGCTAGCAGTGCAACAGGTCCGGCCTTGTAC. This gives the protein CASSATGPALY. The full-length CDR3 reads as CASSATGPALYF.

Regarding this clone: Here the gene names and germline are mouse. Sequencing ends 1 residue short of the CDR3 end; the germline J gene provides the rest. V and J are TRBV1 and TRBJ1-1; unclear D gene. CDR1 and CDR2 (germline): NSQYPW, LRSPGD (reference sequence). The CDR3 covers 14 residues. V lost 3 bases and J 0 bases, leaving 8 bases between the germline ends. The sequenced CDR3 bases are TGCACCTGCAGTGCGAGGCAAGCAAACACAGAAGTCTTC. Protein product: CTCSARQANTEVF. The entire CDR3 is CTCSARQANTEVFF.

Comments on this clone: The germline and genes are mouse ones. The part of the CDR3 DNA that was read is TGTGCCAGCAGCGCACAGGGTAGTCAAAACACCTTGTAC. As protein: CASSAQGSQNTLY. The whole CDR3 is CASSAQGSQNTLYF. The V gene is TRBV3, the J gene TRBJ2-4; a possible D gene is TRBD1 (6 bases). With the read ending 1 residue before the CDR3 end, the germline J gene is used to fill in that end. V lost 5 bases and J lost 0, with 9 bases in between. The CDR3 consists of 14 residues. The germline V gene encodes CDR1 SNHLY and CDR2 FYNGKV (reference sequence). Supplemented by reference TRBV3 and TRBJ2-4, the full variable domain reads GPKVLQIPSHQIIDMGQMVTLNCDPVSNHLYFYWYKQILGQQMEFLVNFYNGKVMEKSKLFKDQFSVERPDGSYFTLKIQPTALEDSAVYFCASSAQGSQNTLYFGAGTRLSVL.

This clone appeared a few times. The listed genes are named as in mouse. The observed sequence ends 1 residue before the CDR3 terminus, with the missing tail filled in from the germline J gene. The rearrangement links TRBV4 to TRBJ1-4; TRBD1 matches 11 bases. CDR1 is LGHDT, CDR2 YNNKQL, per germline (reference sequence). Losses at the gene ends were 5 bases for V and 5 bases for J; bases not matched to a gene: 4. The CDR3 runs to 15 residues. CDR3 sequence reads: CASSDRDRGNERLFF. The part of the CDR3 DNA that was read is TGTGCCAGCAGCGATCGGGACAGGGGGAACGAAAGATTATTT.

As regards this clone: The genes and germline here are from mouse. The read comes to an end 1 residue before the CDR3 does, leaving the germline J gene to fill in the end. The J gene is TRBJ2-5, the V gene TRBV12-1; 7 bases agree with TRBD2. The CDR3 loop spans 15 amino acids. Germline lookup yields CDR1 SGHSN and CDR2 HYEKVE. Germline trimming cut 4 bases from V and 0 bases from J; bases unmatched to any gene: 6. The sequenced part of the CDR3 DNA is TGTGCCAGCTCCCTCCCGGGACTGAACCAAGACACCCAGTAC. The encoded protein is CASSLPGLNQDTQY. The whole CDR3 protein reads CASSLPGLNQDTQYF.

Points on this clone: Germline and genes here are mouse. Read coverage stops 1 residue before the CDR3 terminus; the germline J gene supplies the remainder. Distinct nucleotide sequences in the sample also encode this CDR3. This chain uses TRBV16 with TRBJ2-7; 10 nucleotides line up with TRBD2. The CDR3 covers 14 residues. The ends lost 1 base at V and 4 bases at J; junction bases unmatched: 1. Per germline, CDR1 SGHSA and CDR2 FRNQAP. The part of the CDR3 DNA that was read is TGTGCAAGCAGCTTAGGGACTGGGGGATATGAACAGTAC. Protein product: CASSLGTGGYEQY. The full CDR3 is CASSLGTGGYEQYF.

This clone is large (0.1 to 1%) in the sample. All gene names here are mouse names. The sequenced part of the CDR3 DNA is TGCTCCAGCAGTCATGGACAGTCTGGAAATACGCTCTAT. Protein product: CSSSHGQSGNTLY. The full CDR3 sequence reads CSSSHGQSGNTLYF. The gene calls are TRBV23 and TRBJ1-3; the table gives TRBD1 as D, unverified against the DNA. Read data end 1 residue before the CDR3 end; the end is taken from the germline J gene. The CDR3 runs to 14 residues. Germline values: CDR1 KGHTA, CDR2 FQNQQP.

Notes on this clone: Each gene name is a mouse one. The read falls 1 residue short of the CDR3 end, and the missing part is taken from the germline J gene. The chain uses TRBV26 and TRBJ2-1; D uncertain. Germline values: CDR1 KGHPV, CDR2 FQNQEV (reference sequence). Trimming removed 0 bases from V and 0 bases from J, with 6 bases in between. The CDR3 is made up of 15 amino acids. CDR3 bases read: TGTGCCAGCAGTCTGTCCAGTTATAACTATGCTGAGCAGTTC. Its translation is CASSLSSYNYAEQF. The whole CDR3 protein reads CASSLSSYNYAEQFF.

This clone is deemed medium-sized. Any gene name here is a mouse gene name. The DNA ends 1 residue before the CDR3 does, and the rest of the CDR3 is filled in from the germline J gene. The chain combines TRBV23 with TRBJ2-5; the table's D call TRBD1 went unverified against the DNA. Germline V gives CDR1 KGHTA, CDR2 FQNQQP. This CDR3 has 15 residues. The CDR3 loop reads CSSSSTGGGQDTQYF. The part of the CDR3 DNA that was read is TGCTCCAGCAGTTCTACAGGGGGCGGCCAAGACACCCAGTAC. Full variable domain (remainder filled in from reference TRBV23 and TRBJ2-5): DAAVTQKPRYLIKMKGQEAEMKCIPEKGHTAVFWYQQKQSKELKFLIYFQNQQPLDQIDMVKERFSAVCPSSSLCSLGIRTCEAEDSALYLCSSSSTGGGQDTQYFGPGTRLLVL.

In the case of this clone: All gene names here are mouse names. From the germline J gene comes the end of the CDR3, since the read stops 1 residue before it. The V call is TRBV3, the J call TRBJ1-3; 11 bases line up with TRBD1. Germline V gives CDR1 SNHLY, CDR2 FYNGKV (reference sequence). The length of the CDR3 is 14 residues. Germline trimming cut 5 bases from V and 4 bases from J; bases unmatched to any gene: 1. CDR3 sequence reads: CASSRDRGGNTLYF. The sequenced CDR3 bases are TGTGCCAGCAGCCGGGACAGGGGGGGAAATACGCTCTAT.

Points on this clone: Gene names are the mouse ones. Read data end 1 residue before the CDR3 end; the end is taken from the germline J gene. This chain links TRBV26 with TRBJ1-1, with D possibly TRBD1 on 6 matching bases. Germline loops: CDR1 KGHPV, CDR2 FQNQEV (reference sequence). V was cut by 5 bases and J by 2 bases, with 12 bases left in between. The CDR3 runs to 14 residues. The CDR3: CASSVAGGNTEVFF. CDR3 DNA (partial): TGTGCCAGCAGTGTCGCGGGGGGCAACACAGAAGTCTTC.

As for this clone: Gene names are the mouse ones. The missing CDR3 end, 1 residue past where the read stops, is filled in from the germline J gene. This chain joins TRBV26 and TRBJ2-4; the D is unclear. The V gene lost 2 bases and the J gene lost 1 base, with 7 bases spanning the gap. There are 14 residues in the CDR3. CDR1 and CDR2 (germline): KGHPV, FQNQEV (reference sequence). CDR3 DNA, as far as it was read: TGTGCCAGCAGTCTGGGGTACGGTCAAAACACCTTGTAC. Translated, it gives CASSLGYGQNTLY. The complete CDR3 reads CASSLGYGQNTLYF.